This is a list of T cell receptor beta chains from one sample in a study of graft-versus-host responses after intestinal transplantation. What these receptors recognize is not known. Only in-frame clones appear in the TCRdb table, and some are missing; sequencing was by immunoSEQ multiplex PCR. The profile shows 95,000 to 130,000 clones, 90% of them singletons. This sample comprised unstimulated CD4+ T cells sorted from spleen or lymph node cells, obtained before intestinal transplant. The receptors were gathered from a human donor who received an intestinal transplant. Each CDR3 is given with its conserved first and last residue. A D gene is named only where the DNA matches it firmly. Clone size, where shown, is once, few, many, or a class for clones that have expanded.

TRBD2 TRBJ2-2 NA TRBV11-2 CASSAPNRAGGFTGELFF TGTGCCAGCAGCGCACCCAATAGGGCGGGAGGCTTCACCGGGGAGCTGTTTTTT
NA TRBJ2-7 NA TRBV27 CASRGRLFEQYF TGTGCCAGCCGCGGCCGGTTATTCGAGCAGTACTTC
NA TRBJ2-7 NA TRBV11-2 CASSLSYRDYEQYF TGTGCCAGCAGCTTAAGTTACAGGGACTACGAGCAGTACTTC
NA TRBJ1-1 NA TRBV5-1 CASSLSWNTEAFF TGCGCCAGCAGCTTGTCTTGGAACACTGAAGCTTTCTTT
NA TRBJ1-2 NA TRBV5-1 CASSAGQYGYTF TGCGCCAGCAGCGCCGGACAGTATGGCTACACCTTC
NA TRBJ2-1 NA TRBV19 CASSIQAGRSYNEQFF TGTGCCAGTAGTATCCAGGCAGGGAGGTCCTACAATGAGCAGTTCTTC
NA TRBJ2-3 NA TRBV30 CAWIGLLEGGGTDTQYF TGTGCCTGGATCGGGTTACTCGAGGGTGGAGGGACAGATACGCAGTATTTT
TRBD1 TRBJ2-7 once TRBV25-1 CASRQSGQASYEQYF TGTGCCAGCAGACAATCGGGACAGGCCTCCTACGAGCAGTACTTC
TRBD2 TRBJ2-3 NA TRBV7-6 CASTRGLAGASSTDTQYF TGTGCCAGCACCAGAGGGCTAGCGGGGGCCTCTTCCACAGATACGCAGTATTTT
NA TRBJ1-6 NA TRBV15 CATSRSGDSPLHF TGTGCCACCAGCAGATCAGGGGATTCACCCCTCCACTTT
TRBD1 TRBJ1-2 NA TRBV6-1 CATGQGAFDGYTF TGTGCCACGGGACAGGGGGCCTTCGACGGCTACACCTTC
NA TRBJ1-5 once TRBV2 CASSEVLIYSNQPQHF TGTGCCAGCAGTGAGGTTCTGATCTATAGCAATCAGCCCCAGCATTTT
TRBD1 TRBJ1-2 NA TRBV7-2 CASSLDRGRLYTF TGTGCCAGCAGCTTAGACAGGGGCCGTCTCTACACCTTC
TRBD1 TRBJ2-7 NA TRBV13 CASSLGPNRGGYEQYF TGTGCCAGCAGCTTAGGTCCGAACAGGGGCGGTTACGAGCAGTACTTC
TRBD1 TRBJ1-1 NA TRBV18 CASSQGQGLDTEAFF TGTGCCAGCTCACAAGGACAGGGTTTGGACACTGAAGCTTTCTTT
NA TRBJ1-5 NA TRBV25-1 CASSERGGESNQPQHF TGTGCCAGCAGTGAACGGGGAGGGGAGAGCAATCAGCCCCAGCATTTT
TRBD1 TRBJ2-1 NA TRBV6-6 CASRSTGENEQFF TGTGCCAGCAGATCTACAGGGGAGAATGAGCAGTTCTTC
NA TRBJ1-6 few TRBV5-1 CASSTGSGANSPLHF TGCGCCAGCAGTACAGGGAGCGGGGCTAATTCACCCCTCCACTTT
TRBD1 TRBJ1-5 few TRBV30 CAWNVGGSQPQHF TGTGCCTGGAATGTAGGGGGCAGTCAGCCCCAGCATTTT
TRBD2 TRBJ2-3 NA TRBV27 CASSTPGLAGSTDTQYF TGTGCCAGCAGCACCCCGGGACTAGCGGGATCCACAGATACGCAGTATTTT
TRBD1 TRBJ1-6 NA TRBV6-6 CASSYGDRARSPLHF TGTGCCAGCAGTTATGGAGACAGGGCCCGTTCACCCCTCCACTTT
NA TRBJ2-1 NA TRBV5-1 CASSLVGDNEQFF TGCGCCAGCAGCTTGGTAGGGGACAATGAGCAGTTCTTC
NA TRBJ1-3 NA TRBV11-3 CASSPGRGNTIYF TGTGCCAGCAGCCCTGGGCGTGGAAACACCATATATTTT
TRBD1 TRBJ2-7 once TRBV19 CASSMAGTAYEQYF TGTGCCAGTAGTATGGCCGGGACAGCCTACGAGCAGTACTTC
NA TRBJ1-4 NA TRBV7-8 CASSGRDEKLFF TGTGCCAGCAGTGGCAGGGATGAAAAACTGTTTTTT
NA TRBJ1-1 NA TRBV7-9 CASSSSGVTEAFF TGTGCCAGCAGCTCGTCAGGGGTCACTGAAGCTTTCTTT
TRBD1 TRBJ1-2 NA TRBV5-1 CASSPDRTGLYGYTF TGCGCCAGCAGCCCCGATAGGACAGGGCTTTATGGCTACACCTTC